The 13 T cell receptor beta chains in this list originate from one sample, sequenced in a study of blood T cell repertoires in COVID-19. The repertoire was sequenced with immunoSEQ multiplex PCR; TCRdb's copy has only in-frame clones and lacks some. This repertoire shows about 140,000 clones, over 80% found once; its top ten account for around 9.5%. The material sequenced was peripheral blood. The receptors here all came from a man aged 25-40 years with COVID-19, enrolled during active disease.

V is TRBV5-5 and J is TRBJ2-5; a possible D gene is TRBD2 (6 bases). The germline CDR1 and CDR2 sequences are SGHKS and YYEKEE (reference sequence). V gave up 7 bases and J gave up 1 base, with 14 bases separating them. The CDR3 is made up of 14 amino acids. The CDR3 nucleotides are TGTGCCAGCTCCACCGGGGGTCCCCAAGAGACCCAGTACTTC. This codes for CASSTGGPQETQYF. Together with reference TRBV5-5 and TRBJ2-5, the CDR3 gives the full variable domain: DAGVTQSPTHLIKTRGQQVTLRCSPISGHKSVSWYQQVLGQGPQFIFQYYEKEERGRGNFPDRFSARQFPNYSSELNVNALLLGDSALYLCASSTGGPQETQYFGPGTRLLVL.

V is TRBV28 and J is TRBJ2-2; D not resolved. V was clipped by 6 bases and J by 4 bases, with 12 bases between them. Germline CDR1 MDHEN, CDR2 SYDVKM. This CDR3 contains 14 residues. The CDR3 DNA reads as TGTGCCAGCAGCCCAATTAGAGGCACCGGGGAGCTGTTTTTT. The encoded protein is CASSPIRGTGELFF. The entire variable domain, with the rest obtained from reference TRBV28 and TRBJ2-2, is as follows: DVKVTQSSRYLVKRTGEKVFLECVQDMDHENMFWYRQDPGLGLRLIYFSYDVKMKEKGDIPEGYSVSREKKERFSLILESASTNQTSMYLCASSPIRGTGELFFGEGSRLTVL.

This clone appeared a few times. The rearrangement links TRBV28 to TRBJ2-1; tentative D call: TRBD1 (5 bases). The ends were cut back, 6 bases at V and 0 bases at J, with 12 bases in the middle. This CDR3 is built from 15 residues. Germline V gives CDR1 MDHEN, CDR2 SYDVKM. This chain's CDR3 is CASSPDTTSYNEQFF. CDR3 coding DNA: TGTGCCAGCAGCCCGGACACTACCTCCTACAATGAGCAGTTCTTC.

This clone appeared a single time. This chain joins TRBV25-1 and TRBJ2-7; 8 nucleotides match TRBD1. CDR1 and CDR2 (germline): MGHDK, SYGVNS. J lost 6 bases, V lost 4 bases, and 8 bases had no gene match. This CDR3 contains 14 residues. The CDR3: CASSGTGLGGEQYF. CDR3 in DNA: TGTGCCAGCAGTGGGACAGGGCTTGGGGGCGAGCAGTACTTC.

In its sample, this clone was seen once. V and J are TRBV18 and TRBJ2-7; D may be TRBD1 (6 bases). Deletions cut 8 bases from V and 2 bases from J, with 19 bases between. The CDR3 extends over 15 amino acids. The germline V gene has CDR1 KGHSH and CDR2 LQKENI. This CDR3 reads CASRFTGTGPYEQYF. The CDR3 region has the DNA TGTGCCAGCCGATTCACAGGGACGGGCCCCTACGAGCAGTACTTC.

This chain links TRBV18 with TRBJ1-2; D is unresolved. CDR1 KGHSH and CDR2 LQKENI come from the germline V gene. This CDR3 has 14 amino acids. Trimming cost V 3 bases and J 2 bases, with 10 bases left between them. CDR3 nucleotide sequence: TGTGCCAGCTCACCGAGCCAGGAAAACTATGGCTACACCTTC. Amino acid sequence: CASSPSQENYGYTF.

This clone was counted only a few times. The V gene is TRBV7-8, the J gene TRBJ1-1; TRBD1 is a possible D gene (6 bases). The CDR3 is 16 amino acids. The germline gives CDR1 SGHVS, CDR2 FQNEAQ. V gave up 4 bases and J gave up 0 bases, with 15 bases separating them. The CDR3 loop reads CASSSRAAGVNTEAFF. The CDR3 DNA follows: TGTGCCAGCAGCTCTCGGGCGGCAGGGGTGAACACTGAAGCTTTCTTT.

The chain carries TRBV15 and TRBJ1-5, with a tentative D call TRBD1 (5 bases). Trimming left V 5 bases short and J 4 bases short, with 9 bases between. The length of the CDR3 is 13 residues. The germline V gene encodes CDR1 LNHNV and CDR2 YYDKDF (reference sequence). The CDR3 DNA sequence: TGTGCCACCAGCCCCCGACAGAATCAGCCCCAGCATTTT. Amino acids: CATSPRQNQPQHF.

The CDR3 region has the DNA TGTGCCAGCGGACTTACAGGGGGCGGCTACACCTTC. The encoded protein is CASGLTGGGYTF. This chain connects TRBV6-6 to TRBJ1-2; TRBD1 matches 9 bases. CDR1 and CDR2 from the germline V gene are MNHNY and SVGAGI (reference sequence). CDR3 length equals 12 residues. Losses at the gene ends were 8 bases for V and 8 bases for J; bases not matched to a gene: 6.

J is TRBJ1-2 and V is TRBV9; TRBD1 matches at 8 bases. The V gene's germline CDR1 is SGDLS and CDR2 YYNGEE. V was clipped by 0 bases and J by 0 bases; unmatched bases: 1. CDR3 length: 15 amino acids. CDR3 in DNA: TGTGCCAGCAGCGTAGGGACAGGGCCTAACTATGGCTACACCTTC. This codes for CASSVGTGPNYGYTF. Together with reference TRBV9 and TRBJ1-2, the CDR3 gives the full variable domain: DSGVTQTPKHLITATGQRVTLRCSPRSGDLSVYWYQQSLDQGLQFLIQYYNGEERAKGNILERFSAQQFPDLHSELNLSSLELGDSALYFCASSVGTGPNYGYTFGSGTRLTVV.

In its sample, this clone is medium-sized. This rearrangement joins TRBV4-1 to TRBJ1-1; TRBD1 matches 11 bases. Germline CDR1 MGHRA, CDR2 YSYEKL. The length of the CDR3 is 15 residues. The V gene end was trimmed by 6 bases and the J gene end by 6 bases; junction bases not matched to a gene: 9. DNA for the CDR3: TGCGCCAGCAGTCAATTCCGGGACAGGGGGGCTGAAGCTTTCTTT. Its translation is CASSQFRDRGAEAFF.

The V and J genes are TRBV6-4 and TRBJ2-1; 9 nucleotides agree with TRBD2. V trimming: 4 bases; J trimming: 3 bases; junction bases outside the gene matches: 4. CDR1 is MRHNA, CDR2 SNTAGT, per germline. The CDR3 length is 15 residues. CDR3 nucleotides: TGTGCCAGCAGTGGCAAAGCGGGAGGCTACAATGAGCAGTTCTTC. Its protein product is CASSGKAGGYNEQFF.

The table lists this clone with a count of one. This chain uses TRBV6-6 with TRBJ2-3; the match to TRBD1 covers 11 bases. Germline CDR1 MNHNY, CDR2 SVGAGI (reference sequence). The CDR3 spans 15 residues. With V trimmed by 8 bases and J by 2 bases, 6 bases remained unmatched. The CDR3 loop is CASHWTGGPTDTQYF. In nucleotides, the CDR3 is TGTGCCAGCCACTGGACAGGGGGCCCCACAGATACGCAGTATTTT.